These 3 T cell receptor beta chains were sequenced from one sample in a study of T cell responses to AZD1222 COVID-19 vaccine. Method: immunoSEQ multiplex PCR; TCRdb's copy keeps in-frame clones and lacks some. The table includes about 150,000 clones, roughly 88% detected once. Sequences were derived from peripheral blood, sampled on day 0 of AZD1222 vaccination. These receptors originate from an adult in good health.

This chain joins TRBV20-1 and TRBJ1-3; D call uncertain. Trimming removed 3 bases at V and 3 bases at J, with 3 bases between. This CDR3 is 11 amino acids long. Germline CDR1 is DFQATT and CDR2 is SNEGSKA (reference sequence). CDR3 residues: CSASGGNTIYF. The CDR3 DNA is TGCAGTGCTAGCGGTGGAAACACCATATATTTT.

V is TRBV5-8 and J is TRBJ1-3, with D possibly matching TRBD1 (6 bases). The length of the CDR3 is 16 residues. The V end lost 4 bases, the J end lost 0 bases, and 14 bases lay between the germline ends. From germline, CDR1 is SGHTS and CDR2 YDEGEE. The CDR3 nucleotides are TGTGCCAGCAGCCCGGGGGGGGCGAGCTCTGGAAACACCATATATTTT. Its protein is CASSPGGASSGNTIYF.

In nucleotides, the CDR3 is TGTGCCAGCAGCCCGGCCTCGAATGAAAAACTGTTTTTT. As protein: CASSPASNEKLFF. This chain connects TRBV12-3 or TRBV12-4 to TRBJ1-4; D uncertain. V was shortened by 6 bases and J by 5 bases, with 10 bases between the two germline ends. The CDR3 contains 13 residues.